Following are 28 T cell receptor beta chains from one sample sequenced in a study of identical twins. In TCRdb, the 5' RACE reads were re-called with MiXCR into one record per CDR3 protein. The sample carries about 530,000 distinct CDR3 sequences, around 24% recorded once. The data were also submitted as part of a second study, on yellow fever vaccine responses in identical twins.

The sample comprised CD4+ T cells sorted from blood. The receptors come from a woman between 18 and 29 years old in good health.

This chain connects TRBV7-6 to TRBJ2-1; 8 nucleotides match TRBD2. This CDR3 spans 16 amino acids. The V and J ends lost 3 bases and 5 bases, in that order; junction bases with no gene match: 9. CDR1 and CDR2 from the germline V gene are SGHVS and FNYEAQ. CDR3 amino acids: CASSLYELAANNEQFF. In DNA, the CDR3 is TGTGCCAGCAGCTTGTATGAACTAGCGGCCAACAATGAGCAGTTCTTC.

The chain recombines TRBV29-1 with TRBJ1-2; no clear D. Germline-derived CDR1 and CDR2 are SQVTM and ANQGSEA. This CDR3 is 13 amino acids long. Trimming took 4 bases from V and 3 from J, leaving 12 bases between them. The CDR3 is CSVVYKNDYGYTF. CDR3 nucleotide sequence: TGCAGCGTTGTTTACAAGAACGACTATGGCTACACCTTC.

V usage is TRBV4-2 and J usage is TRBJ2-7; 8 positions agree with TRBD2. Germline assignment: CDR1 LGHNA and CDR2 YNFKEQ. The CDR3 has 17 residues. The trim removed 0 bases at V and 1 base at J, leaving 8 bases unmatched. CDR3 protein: CASSQDLSGRGSYEQYF. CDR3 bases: TGTGCCAGCAGCCAAGATCTCAGCGGGAGAGGGTCCTACGAGCAGTACTTC.

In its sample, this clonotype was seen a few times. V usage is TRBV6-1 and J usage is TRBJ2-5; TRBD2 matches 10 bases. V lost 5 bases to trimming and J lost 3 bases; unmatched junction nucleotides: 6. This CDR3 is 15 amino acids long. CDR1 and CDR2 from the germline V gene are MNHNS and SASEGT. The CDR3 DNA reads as TGTGCCAGCAGTCCAAGCGGGAGGGCCGAAGAGACCCAGTACTTC. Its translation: CASSPSGRAEETQYF.

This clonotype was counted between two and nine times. This CDR3 is CSVVDGTDTQYF. CDR3 sequence (DNA): TGCAGCGTTGTTGACGGAACAGATACGCAGTATTTT. The chain links TRBV29-1 to TRBJ2-3; the D is unclear. V lost 4 bases and J lost 3, with 8 bases in between. The CDR3 runs to 12 residues. Germline values: CDR1 SQVTM, CDR2 ANQGSEA.

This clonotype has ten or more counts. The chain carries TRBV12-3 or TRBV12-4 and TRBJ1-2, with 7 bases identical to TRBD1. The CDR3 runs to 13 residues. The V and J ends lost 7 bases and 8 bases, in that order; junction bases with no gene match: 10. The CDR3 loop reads CASTRTGQSGYTF. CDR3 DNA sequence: TGTGCCAGCACCCGGACGGGACAGTCGGGCTACACCTTC.

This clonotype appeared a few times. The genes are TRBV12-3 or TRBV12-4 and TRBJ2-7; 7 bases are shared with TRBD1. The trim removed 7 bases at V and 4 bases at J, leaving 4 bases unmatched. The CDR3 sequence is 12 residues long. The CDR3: CASNQGDYEQYF. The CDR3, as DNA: TGTGCCAGCAACCAGGGGGATTACGAGCAGTACTTC.

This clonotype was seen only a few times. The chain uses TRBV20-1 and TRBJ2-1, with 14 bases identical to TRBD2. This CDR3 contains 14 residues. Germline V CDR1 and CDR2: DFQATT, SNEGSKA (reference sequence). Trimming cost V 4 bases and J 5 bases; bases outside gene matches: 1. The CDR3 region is CSATTSGGDNEQFF. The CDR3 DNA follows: TGCAGTGCTACGACTAGCGGGGGGGACAATGAGCAGTTCTTC.

The DNA for the CDR3 is TGCGCCAGCAGAGCGGCTAGCGGAAGGTACAATGAGCAGTTCTTC. Translation: CASRAASGRYNEQFF. The chain employs TRBV5-1 and TRBJ2-1; 7 bases align to TRBD2. This CDR3 is built from 15 residues. With 5 bases clipped from V and 4 bases from J, the junction kept 9 bases outside the gene matches. The V gene's germline CDR1 is SGHRS and CDR2 YFSETQ.

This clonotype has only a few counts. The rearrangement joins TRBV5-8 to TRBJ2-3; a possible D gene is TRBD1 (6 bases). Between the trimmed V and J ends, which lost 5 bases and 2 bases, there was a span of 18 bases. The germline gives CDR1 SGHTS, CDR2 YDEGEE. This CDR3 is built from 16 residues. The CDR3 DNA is TGTGCCAGCAGAAGTGGGGGCGGGCACAACACAGATACGCAGTATTTT. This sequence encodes CASRSGGGHNTDTQYF.

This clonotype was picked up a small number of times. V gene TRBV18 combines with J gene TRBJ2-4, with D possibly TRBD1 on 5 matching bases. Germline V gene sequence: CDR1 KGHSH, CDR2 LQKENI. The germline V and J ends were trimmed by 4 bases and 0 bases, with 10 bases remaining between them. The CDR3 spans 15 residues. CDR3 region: CASSQTALAKNIQYF. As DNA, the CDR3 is TGTGCCAGCTCACAGACAGCACTAGCCAAAAACATTCAGTACTTC.

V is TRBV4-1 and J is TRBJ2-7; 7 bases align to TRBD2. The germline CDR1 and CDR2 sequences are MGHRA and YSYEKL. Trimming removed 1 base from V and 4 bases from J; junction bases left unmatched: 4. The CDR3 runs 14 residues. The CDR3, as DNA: TGCGCCAGCAGCCAAGTCGGGGGAGGGTACGAGCAGTACTTC. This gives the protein CASSQVGGGYEQYF.

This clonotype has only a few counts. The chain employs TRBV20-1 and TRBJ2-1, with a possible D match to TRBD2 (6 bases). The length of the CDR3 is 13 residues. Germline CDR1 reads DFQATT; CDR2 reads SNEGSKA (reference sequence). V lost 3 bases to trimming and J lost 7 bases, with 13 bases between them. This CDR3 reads CSASPGGPNEQFF. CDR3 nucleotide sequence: TGCAGTGCTAGCCCCGGAGGGCCAAATGAGCAGTTCTTC.

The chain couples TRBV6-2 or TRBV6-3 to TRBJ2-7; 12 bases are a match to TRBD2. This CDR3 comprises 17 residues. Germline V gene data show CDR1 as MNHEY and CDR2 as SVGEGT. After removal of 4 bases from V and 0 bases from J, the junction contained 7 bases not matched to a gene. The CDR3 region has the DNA TGTGCCAGCAGTTTCAACCCACTAGCGGGGGGCTCCTACGAGCAGTACTTC. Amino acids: CASSFNPLAGGSYEQYF.

The CDR3: CSAPLVLGVDTQYF. The CDR3 nucleotides are TGCAGTGCTCCTTTAGTTCTGGGAGTGGATACGCAGTATTTT. The J gene is TRBJ2-3, the V gene TRBV20-1; D perhaps matches TRBD2 (5 bases). Trimming cost V 5 bases and J 6 bases, with 18 bases left between them. The CDR3 covers 14 residues. CDR1 and CDR2 from the germline V gene are DFQATT and SNEGSKA (reference sequence).

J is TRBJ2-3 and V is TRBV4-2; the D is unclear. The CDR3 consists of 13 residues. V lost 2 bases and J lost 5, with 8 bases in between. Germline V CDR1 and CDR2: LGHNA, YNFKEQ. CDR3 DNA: TGTGCCAGCAGCCAAATGGGCGGAGATACGCAGTATTTT. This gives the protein CASSQMGGDTQYF.

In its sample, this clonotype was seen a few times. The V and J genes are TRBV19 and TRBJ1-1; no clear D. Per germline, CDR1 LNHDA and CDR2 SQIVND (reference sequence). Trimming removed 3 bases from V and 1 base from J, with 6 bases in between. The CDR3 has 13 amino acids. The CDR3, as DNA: TGTGCCAGTAGTATGCCCTGGAACACTGAAGCTTTCTTT. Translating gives CASSMPWNTEAFF.

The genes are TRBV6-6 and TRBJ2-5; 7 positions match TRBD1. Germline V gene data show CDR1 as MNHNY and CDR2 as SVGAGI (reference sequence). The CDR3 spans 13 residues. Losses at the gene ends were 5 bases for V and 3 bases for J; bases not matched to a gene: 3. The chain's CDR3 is CASSGTAKETQYF. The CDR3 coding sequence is TGTGCCAGCAGTGGGACAGCAAAAGAGACCCAGTACTTC.

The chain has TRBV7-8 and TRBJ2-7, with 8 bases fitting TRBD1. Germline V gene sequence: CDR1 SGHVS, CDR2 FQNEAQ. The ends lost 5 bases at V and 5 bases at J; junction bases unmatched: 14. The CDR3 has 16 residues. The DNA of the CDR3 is TGTGCCAGCAGCCGCCAGACAGGGGTTGTTCTGAACGAGCAGTACTTC. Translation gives CASSRQTGVVLNEQYF.

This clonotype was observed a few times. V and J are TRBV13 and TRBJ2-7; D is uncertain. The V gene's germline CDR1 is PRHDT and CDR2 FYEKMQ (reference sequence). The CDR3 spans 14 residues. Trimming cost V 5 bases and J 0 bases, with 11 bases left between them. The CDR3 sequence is CASSPRRDSYEQYF. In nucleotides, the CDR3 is TGTGCCAGCAGCCCTCGACGTGACTCCTACGAGCAGTACTTC.

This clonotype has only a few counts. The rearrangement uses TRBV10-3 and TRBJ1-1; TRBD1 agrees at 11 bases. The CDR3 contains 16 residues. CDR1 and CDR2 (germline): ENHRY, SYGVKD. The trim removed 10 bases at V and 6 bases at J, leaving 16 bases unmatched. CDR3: CATSTTPGTGGPEAFF. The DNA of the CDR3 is TGTGCCACATCAACTACCCCCGGGACAGGGGGTCCTGAAGCTTTCTTT.

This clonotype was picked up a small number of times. The CDR3 coding sequence is TGTGCCAGCAGCCGAGGGCAGACAGACTCCTACGAGCAGTACTTC. This sequence encodes CASSRGQTDSYEQYF. The chain is built from TRBV3-1 and TRBJ2-7; tentatively, D is TRBD1 or TRBD2 (5 bases each). Germline lookup yields CDR1 LGHDT and CDR2 YNNKEL (reference sequence). This CDR3 has 15 amino acids. V was pared by 4 bases and J by 0 bases, with 13 bases between.

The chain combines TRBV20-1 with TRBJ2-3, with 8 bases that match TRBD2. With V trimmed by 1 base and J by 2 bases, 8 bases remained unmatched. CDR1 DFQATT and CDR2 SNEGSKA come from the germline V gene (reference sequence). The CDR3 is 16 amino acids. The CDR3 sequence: CSARGGPGGVTDTQYF. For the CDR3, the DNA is TGCAGTGCTAGAGGAGGGCCGGGAGGGGTCACAGATACGCAGTATTTT.

The CDR3 is CASSEAGAGNTIYF. The DNA for the CDR3 is TGTGCCAGCAGTGAAGCCGGGGCCGGAAACACCATATATTTT. This chain connects TRBV6-1 to TRBJ1-3; D may be TRBD1 (5 bases). This CDR3 spans 14 amino acids. Trimming took off 0 bases at V and 4 bases at J, with 7 bases between the two ends. Germline V lookup: CDR1 MNHNS, CDR2 SASEGT.

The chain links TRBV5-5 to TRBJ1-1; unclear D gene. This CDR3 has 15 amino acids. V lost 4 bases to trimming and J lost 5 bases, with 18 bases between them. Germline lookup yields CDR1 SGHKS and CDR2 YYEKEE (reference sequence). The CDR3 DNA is TGTGCCAGCAGCCGATTTACAGTGGGCCTAACTGAAGCTTTCTTT. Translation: CASSRFTVGLTEAFF.

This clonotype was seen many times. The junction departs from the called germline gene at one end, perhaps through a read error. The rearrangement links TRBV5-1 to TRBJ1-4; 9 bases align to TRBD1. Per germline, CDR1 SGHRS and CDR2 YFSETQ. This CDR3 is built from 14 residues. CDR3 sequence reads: CASSSGQGKEKLFF. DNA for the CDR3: TGTGCCAGCAGCTCGGGACAGGGAAAGGAAAAACTGTTTTTT.

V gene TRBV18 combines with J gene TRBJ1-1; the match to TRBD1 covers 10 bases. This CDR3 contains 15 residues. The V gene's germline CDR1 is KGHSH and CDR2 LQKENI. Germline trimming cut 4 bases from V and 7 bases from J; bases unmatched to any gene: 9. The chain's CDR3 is CASSQQTGTGDEAFF. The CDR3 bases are TGTGCCAGCTCACAGCAAACCGGGACAGGGGATGAAGCTTTCTTT.

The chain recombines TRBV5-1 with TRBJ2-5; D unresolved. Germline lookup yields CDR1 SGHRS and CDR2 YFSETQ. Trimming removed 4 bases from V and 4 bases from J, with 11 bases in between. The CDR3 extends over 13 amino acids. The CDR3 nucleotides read TGCGCCAGCAGCGACGCACGGGCAGAGACCCAGTACTTC. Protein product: CASSDARAETQYF.